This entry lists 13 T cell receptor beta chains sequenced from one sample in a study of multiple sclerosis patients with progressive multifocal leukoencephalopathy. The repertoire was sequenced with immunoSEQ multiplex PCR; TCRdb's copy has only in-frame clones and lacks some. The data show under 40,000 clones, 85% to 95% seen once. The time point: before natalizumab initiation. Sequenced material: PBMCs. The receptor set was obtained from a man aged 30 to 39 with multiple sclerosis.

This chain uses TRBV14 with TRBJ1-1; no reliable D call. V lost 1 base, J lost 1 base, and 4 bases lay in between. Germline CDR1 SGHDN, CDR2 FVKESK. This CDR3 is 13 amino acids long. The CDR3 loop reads CASSQVPNTEAFF. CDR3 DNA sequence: TGTGCCAGCAGCCAAGTCCCGAACACTGAAGCTTTCTTT.

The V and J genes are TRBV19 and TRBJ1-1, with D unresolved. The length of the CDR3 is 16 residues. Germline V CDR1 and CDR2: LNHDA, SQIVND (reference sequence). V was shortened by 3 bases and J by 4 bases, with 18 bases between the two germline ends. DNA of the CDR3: TGTGCCAGTAGTATTCGGCAGTACGATACGGGCACTGAAGCTTTCTTT. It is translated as CASSIRQYDTGTEAFF.

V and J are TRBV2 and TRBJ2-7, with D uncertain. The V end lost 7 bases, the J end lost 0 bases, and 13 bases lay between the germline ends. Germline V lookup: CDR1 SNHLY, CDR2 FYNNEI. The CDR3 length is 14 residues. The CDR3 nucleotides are TGTGCCAGCACACCCGACTCCGCCTCCTACGAGCAGTACGTC. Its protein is CASTPDSASYEQYV.

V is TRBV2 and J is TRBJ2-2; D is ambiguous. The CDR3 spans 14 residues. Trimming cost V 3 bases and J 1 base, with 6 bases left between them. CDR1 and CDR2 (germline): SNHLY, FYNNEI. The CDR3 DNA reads TGTGCCAGCAGTGACCCTGGGAACACCGGGGAGCTGTTTTTT. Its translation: CASSDPGNTGELFF.

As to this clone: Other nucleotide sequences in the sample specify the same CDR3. The CDR3 protein is CASSYGGGAEQYV. CDR3 nucleotides: TGTGCCAGCAGTTACGGAGGGGGCGCCGAGCAGTACGTC. The rearrangement uses TRBV6-5 and TRBJ2-7, with a weak D call TRBD1 (7 bases). The CDR3 is made up of 13 amino acids. Looked up from germline, CDR1 is MNHEY and CDR2 is SVGAGI. The V end was cut by 2 bases, the J end by 6 bases, with 11 bases between.

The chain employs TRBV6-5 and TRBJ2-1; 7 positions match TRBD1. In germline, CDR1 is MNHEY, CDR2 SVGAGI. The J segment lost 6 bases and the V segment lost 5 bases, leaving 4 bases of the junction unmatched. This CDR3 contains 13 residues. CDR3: CASSRDSFNEQFF. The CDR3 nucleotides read TGTGCCAGCAGTCGGGACAGTTTCAATGAGCAGTTCTTC.

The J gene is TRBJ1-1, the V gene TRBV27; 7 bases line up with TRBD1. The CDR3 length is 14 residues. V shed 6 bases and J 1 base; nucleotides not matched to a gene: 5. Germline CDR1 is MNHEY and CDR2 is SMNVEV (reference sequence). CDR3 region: CASRVQGRNTEAFF. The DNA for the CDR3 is TGTGCCAGCAGGGTACAGGGGCGGAACACTGAAGCTTTCTTT.

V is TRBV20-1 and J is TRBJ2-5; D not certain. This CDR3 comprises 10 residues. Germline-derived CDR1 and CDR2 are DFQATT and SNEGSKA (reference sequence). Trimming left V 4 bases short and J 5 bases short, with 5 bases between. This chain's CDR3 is CSAKRETQYF. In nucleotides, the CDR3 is TGCAGTGCTAAACGGGAGACCCAGTACTTC.

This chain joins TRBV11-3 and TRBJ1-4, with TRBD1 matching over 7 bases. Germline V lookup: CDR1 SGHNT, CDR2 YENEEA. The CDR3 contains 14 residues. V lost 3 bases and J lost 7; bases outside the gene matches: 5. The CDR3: CASSLTGNGEKLFF. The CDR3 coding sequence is TGTGCCAGCAGCTTGACAGGGAACGGTGAAAAACTGTTTTTT.

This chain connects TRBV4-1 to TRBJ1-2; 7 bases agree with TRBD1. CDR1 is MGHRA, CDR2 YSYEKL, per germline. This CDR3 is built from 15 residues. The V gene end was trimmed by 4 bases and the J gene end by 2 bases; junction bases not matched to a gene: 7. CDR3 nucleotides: TGCGCCAGCAGCCCAGGACAGGTGGCGAACTATGGCTACACCTTC. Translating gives CASSPGQVANYGYTF.

CDR3 sequence (DNA): TGTGCCAGTAGTATAGATGGGTTCCGGCACACCTTC. Protein sequence: CASSIDGFRHTF. This rearrangement joins TRBV19 to TRBJ1-2; D is undetermined. This CDR3 spans 12 amino acids. Per the germline V gene, CDR1 is LNHDA and CDR2 is SQIVND (reference sequence). Trimming left V 0 bases short and J 12 bases short, with 11 bases between. The complete variable domain, with remaining parts taken from reference TRBV19 and TRBJ1-2, reads DGGITQSPKYLFRKEGQNVTLSCEQNLNHDAMYWYRQDPGQGLRLIYYSQIVNDFQKGDIAEGYSVSREKKESFPLTVTSAQKNPTAFYLCASSIDGFRHTFGSGTRLTVV.

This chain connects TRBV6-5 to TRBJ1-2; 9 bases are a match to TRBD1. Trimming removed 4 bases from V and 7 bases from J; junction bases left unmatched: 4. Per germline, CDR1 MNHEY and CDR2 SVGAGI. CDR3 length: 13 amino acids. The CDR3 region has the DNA TGTGCCAGCAGTTGGGGGACAGGGATTGGCTACACCTTC. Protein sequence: CASSWGTGIGYTF.

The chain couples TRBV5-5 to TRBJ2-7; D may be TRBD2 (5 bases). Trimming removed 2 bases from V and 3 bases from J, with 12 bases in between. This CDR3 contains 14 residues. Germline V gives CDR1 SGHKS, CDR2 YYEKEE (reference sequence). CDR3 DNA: TGTGCCAGCAGCTTAGGAGGAAGATTCTACGAGCAGTACGTC. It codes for CASSLGGRFYEQYV.